Listed here are 13 T cell receptor beta chains from one sample, sequenced in a study of cytomegalovirus exposure and HLA in healthy donors. The study ran its PCR with 60 Vbeta and 13 Jbeta primers. Produced via immunoSEQ multiplex PCR; TCRdb's table is partial and in-frame only. The table includes a few hundred thousand clones, about 89% detected once. The sample consisted of PBMCs. These TCRs come from a woman under 30 in good health and CMV-seronegative.

The chain recombines TRBV9 with TRBJ1-1; no definite D call. Germline V gene data show CDR1 as SGDLS and CDR2 as YYNGEE. The CDR3 length is 16 residues. V was cut by 0 bases and J by 0 bases, with 12 bases left in between. DNA of the CDR3: TGTGCCAGCAGCGTAGTCCCGGCGGATATGAACACTGAAGCTTTCTTT. Its translation: CASSVVPADMNTEAFF.

The chain joins TRBV7-2 to TRBJ2-7; the match to TRBD1 covers 10 bases. The germline V gene has CDR1 SGHTA and CDR2 FQGNSA. The CDR3 length is 13 residues. After removal of 3 bases from V and 8 bases from J, the junction contained 4 bases not matched to a gene. In DNA, the CDR3 is TGTGCCAGCAGCTTTGGGACAGGGGATCAGCAGTACTTC. Translation gives CASSFGTGDQQYF. The full variable domain, in which reference TRBV7-2 and TRBJ2-7 provide the parts outside the CDR3, is GAGVSQSPSNKVTEKGKDVELRCDPISGHTALYWYRQSLGQGLEFLIYFQGNSAPDKSGLPSDRFSAERTGGSVSTLTIQRTQQEDSAVYLCASSFGTGDQQYFGPGTRLTVT.

This sequence joins TRBV5-4 and TRBJ2-2; tentatively, D is TRBD2 (6 bases). Germline V CDR1 and CDR2: SGHNT, YYREEE (reference sequence). Trimming left V 4 bases short and J 4 bases short, with 17 bases between. The CDR3 sequence is 16 residues long. The CDR3: CASSPPPGASTGELFF. The CDR3 bases are TGTGCCAGCAGCCCCCCCCCGGGAGCGAGCACCGGGGAGCTGTTTTTT.

This sequence joins TRBV5-1 and TRBJ2-1; TRBD2 matches 8 bases. Losses at the gene ends were 4 bases for V and 14 bases for J; bases not matched to a gene: 11. The CDR3 length is 13 residues. CDR1 is SGHRS and CDR2 is YFSETQ in the germline V gene. The DNA of the CDR3 is TGCGCCAGCAGCCCCGACACTAGCGGATCGGAGTTCTTC. This encodes CASSPDTSGSEFF.

The chain links TRBV29-1 to TRBJ2-5, with 11 bases lining up with TRBD2. The ends lost 4 bases at V and 3 bases at J; junction bases unmatched: 4. CDR3 length equals 14 residues. Germline CDR1 and CDR2: SQVTM and ANQGSEA. CDR3 DNA: TGCAGCGTTGGGGGGACTAGCGGAAAAGAGACCCAGTACTTC. Translating gives CSVGGTSGKETQYF.

The V gene is TRBV5-6, the J gene TRBJ2-5; D call uncertain. The closer fit of TRBJ2-7 to the DNA end suggests the J call may be wrong. CDR3 length: 11 residues. The germline V gene encodes CDR1 SGHDT and CDR2 YYEEEE. CDR3 DNA: TGTGCCAGCAGCCGATCCTACGAGCAGTACTTC. The encoded protein is CASSRSYEQYF.

V usage is TRBV15 and J usage is TRBJ2-3; TRBD2 aligns across 11 bases. The CDR3 length is 16 residues. Germline trimming cut 2 bases from V and 2 bases from J; bases unmatched to any gene: 3. Germline V gives CDR1 LNHNV, CDR2 YYDKDF (reference sequence). CDR3 bases: TGTGCCACCAGCAGAATAGCGGGGGGGGTCACAGATACGCAGTATTTT. The encoded protein is CATSRIAGGVTDTQYF.

This clone was seen only a few times. V is TRBV2 and J is TRBJ2-1; 10 nucleotides agree with TRBD2. This CDR3 has 14 amino acids. The J segment lost 5 bases and the V segment lost 10 bases, leaving 8 bases of the junction unmatched. Per germline, CDR1 SNHLY and CDR2 FYNNEI. CDR3 DNA sequence: TGTGCCACATCCTTAGCGGGGGGCGACAATGAGCAGTTCTTC. Translating it yields CATSLAGGDNEQFF.

J is TRBJ2-3 and V is TRBV9; possible D gene TRBD1, 6 bases. In germline, CDR1 is SGDLS, CDR2 YYNGEE. CDR3 size: 16 residues. Trimming took off 0 bases at V and 2 bases at J, with 13 bases between the two ends. This CDR3 is CASSVGWGQSTDTQYF. CDR3 bases: TGTGCCAGCAGCGTAGGGTGGGGGCAGTCCACAGATACGCAGTATTTT.

This chain connects TRBV27 to TRBJ2-4; tentatively, D is TRBD1 (6 bases). Per germline, CDR1 MNHEY and CDR2 SMNVEV (reference sequence). CDR3 length equals 17 residues. Trimming removed 0 bases at V and 0 bases at J, with 12 bases between. The CDR3 region has the DNA TGTGCCAGCAGTTTATCGACAGGTTCAATAGCCAAAAACATTCAGTACTTC. It encodes CASSLSTGSIAKNIQYF.

The rearrangement joins TRBV2 to TRBJ2-2; 9 positions agree with TRBD2. The CDR3 runs 16 residues. V lost 1 base, J lost 5 bases, and 5 bases stayed unmatched. Looked up from germline, CDR1 is SNHLY and CDR2 is FYNNEI. CDR3 region: CASSEGGRVKTGELFF. CDR3 bases: TGTGCCAGCAGTGAAGGCGGGAGGGTAAAAACCGGGGAGCTGTTTTTT.

This rearrangement joins TRBV27 to TRBJ1-2; D is perhaps TRBD1 (5 bases). Germline CDR1 reads MNHEY; CDR2 reads SMNVEV (reference sequence). V was pared by 3 bases and J by 8 bases, with 19 bases between. The CDR3 totals 15 residues. CDR3: CASSFGRGGGDGYTF. In DNA, the CDR3 is TGTGCCAGCAGTTTTGGGCGCGGGGGAGGGGACGGCTACACCTTC.

This clone was recorded only once. The V call is TRBV27, the J call TRBJ2-7, with a weak D call TRBD2 (7 bases). There are 15 residues in the CDR3. The germline V gene has CDR1 MNHEY and CDR2 SMNVEV (reference sequence). Trimming removed 3 bases at V and 7 bases at J, with 19 bases between. The CDR3 here is CASSLGGGLRSEQYF. CDR3 coding DNA: TGTGCCAGCAGTTTGGGGGGGGGCCTCCGCAGTGAGCAGTACTTC.